The 2 T cell receptor beta chains presented below share a single source sample, sequenced in a study of spatial heterogeneity in lung cancer. Time point defined: sample taken at primary tumor resection. Whole RNA from tumor, nontumor lung or frozen PBMC was sequenced unsorted. TCRdb itself ran the 5' RACE reads through MiXCR, one entry per CDR3 protein. The data show around 75,000 distinct CDR3 sequences, about an eighth seen once. Sequenced here: PBMCs, sampled at surgery. The origin of the receptors is a male donor with early-stage non-small cell lung cancer.

This clonotype was counted between two and nine times. The chain joins TRBV2 to TRBJ2-2; D gene uncertain. Germline V gives CDR1 SNHLY, CDR2 FYNNEI. This CDR3 comprises 12 residues. Trimming cost V 6 bases and J 3 bases, with 5 bases left between them. CDR3 coding DNA: TGTGCCAGCAGCCAGGACACCGGGGAGCTGTTTTTT. This gives the protein CASSQDTGELFF.

There are many counts of this clonotype. The J gene is TRBJ2-2, the V gene TRBV29-1; the D gene is possibly TRBD1 (6 bases). The CDR3 length is 14 residues. Deletions cut 6 bases from V and 1 base from J, with 12 bases between. From germline, CDR1 is SQVTM and CDR2 ANQGSEA. CDR3 nucleotide sequence: TGCAGCGTCGCCGGGACACTGAACACCGGGGAGCTGTTTTTT. Amino acid sequence: CSVAGTLNTGELFF.